This entry describes one T cell receptor (beta chain). CDR3 size: 15 residues. J lost 4 bases, V lost 8 bases, and 10 bases had no gene match. Germline V gene sequence: CDR1 MNHNY, CDR2 SVGAGI (reference sequence). This record belongs to a study of blood T cell repertoires in COVID-19. For the study at large: COVID-19 samples from acute and convalescent phases originated in the United States, Italy and Spain. T cells, B-cell-depleted T cells, or PBMCs provided the cDNA or gDNA that served as material.

As processed by the authors: Reference gene primer amplification gave estimated nucleated cell counts. Libraries were prepared by immunoSEQ multiplex PCR; TCRdb keeps only in-frame clonotypes and omits some of them. V, J and clone size reflect that table, while D and trimming were determined from the DNA. The sample lists 100,000 to 150,000 clones; more than 65% were seen once. The chain links TRBV6-6 to TRBJ2-3, with 9 bases lining up with TRBD1. The sequence came from a woman aged 70 to 79 with acute or convalescent COVID-19. Sequenced: peripheral blood. The CDR3 region has the DNA TGTGCCAGCGGGACAGGGACCCTAGAGGCAGATACGCAGTATTTT. Translated: CASGTGTLEADTQYF.